One TCR beta chain is described in this entry. The entry originates in a study of blood T cell repertoires in COVID-19. About the study: The United States, Italy and Spain provided the acute and convalescent COVID-19 samples.

Authors' analysis steps: Quantification of nucleated cells was approximated via reference gene primer amplification. Measured with immunoSEQ multiplex PCR; TCRdb has only the in-frame clones, and not every one. The DNA was the basis for D and trimming; V, J and clone size are from that table. The sample lists around 170,000 clones; roughly four fifths were seen once. Unmatched junction bases numbered 5, after V lost 4 bases and J lost 7 bases. Looked up from germline, CDR1 is SGHTA and CDR2 is FQGNSA. The CDR3 spans 16 residues. The TCR was taken from a woman aged 40 to 50 with acute or convalescent COVID-19. The chain combines TRBV7-2 with TRBJ2-1; 15 bases are a match to TRBD2. The sequenced sample was peripheral blood. This CDR3 reads CASSSGTSGGRNEQFF. The CDR3 nucleotides read TGTGCCAGCAGCTCTGGGACTAGCGGGGGGAGGAATGAGCAGTTCTTC.